This is a list of T cell receptor beta chains from one sample in a study of blood T cells in healthy people across ages. One entry per CDR3 protein, called by TCRdb with MiXCR from the 5' RACE reads. Seen here are hundreds of thousands of distinct CDR3 sequences, about 25% observed once, and the top ten hold more than 7.5%. The sample also formed part of further work on T cells of mothers and their children.

The sequencing sample was made of blood. Receptors were obtained from a boy between 10 and 17 years old in good health. Both conserved end residues are part of each CDR3. D genes are given only for firm matches. Only some rows state a clone size, as once, few, many or a class for expanded clones.

D gene	V gene	clone size	J gene	CDR3 protein	CDR3 DNA
-	TRBV28	-	TRBJ2-7	CASSPTSTYEQYF	TGTGCCAGTAGTCCCACTTCTACCTACGAGCAGTACTTC
TRBD2	TRBV29-1	-	TRBJ2-5	CSERLAGFETQYF	TGCAGCGAACGACTAGCGGGGTTCGAGACCCAGTACTTC
-	TRBV10-3	-	TRBJ1-2	CAISASLDYTF	TGTGCCATCAGTGCGTCTTTGGACTACACCTTC
TRBD1	TRBV10-3	few	TRBJ2-7	CAISESAPTGSYEQYF	TGTGCCATCAGTGAGTCCGCACCGACAGGGTCCTACGAGCAGTACTTC
-	TRBV29-1	-	TRBJ1-2	CSVEPVPDYGYTF	TGCAGCGTTGAACCCGTGCCAGACTATGGCTACACCTTC
-	TRBV4-3	once	TRBJ2-3	CASSQEFQATTDTQYF	TGCGCCAGCAGCCAAGAATTTCAGGCGACGACAGATACGCAGTATTTT
-	TRBV20-1	-	TRBJ2-2	CSARAPGKPNTGELFF	TGCAGTGCTCGGGCCCCGGGCAAACCGAACACCGGGGAGCTGTTTTTT
-	TRBV29-1	-	TRBJ1-4	CSAQGPTTNEKLFF	TGCAGCGCCCAAGGGCCCACAACTAATGAAAAACTGTTTTTT
TRBD2	TRBV2	-	TRBJ2-4	CASSADGGAAKNIQYF	TGTGCCAGCAGCGCGGACGGGGGGGCAGCCAAAAACATTCAGTACTTC
-	TRBV7-9	-	TRBJ2-1	CASSPQLSSYNEQFF	TGTGCCAGCAGTCCGCAATTGAGCTCCTACAATGAGCAGTTCTTC
-	TRBV12-3/TRBV12-4	many	TRBJ2-7	CASSLSISYEQYF	TGTGCCAGCAGTTTGAGCATCTCCTACGAGCAGTACTTC
-	TRBV5-5	-	TRBJ2-3	CASSLEGISTDTQYF	TGTGCCAGCAGCTTGGAGGGAATTAGCACAGATACGCAGTATTTT
TRBD1	TRBV29-1	few	TRBJ2-7	CSVDLTGTSYEQYF	TGCAGCGTTGATTTGACAGGGACCTCCTACGAACAGTACTTC
-	TRBV6-2/TRBV6-3	-	TRBJ2-7	CASSYAGTAYEQYF	TGTGCCAGCAGTTACGCAGGGACCGCTTACGAGCAGTACTTC
-	TRBV29-1	-	TRBJ2-1	CSVELNWDNEQFF	TGCAGCGTCGAGCTGAACTGGGACAATGAGCAGTTCTTC
-	TRBV20-1	-	TRBJ1-1	CSARVIWSVNTEAFF	TGCAGTGCTAGAGTTATTTGGTCGGTGAACACTGAAGCTTTCTTT
-	TRBV20-1	few	TRBJ2-7	CSASTGGSYEQYF	TGCAGTGCTAGTACGGGGGGCAGCTACGAGCAGTACTTC
-	TRBV5-5	-	TRBJ1-1	CASSFLRGETSFEAFF	TGTGCCAGCAGCTTTCTTCGCGGAGAGACTTCCTTTGAGGCTTTCTTT
-	TRBV4-1	-	TRBJ2-2	CASSQDLTRVWYTGELFF	TGCGCCAGCAGCCAAGATTTGACCAGGGTTTGGTACACCGGGGAGCTGTTTTTT
TRBD1	TRBV11-2	-	TRBJ1-6	CASSKDRVGGVDSPLHF	TGTGCCAGCAGCAAGGACAGGGTAGGGGGTGTCGATTCACCCCTCCACTTT
-	TRBV9	-	TRBJ2-7	CASSVEGRDKQYF	TGTGCCAGCAGCGTAGAGGGCCGAGATAAGCAGTACTTC
TRBD1	TRBV29-1	many	TRBJ2-5	CSVAVGQGKETQYF	TGCAGCGTTGCCGTGGGACAGGGTAAAGAGACCCAGTACTTC
-	TRBV11-2	-	TRBJ2-5	CASSSGEYQETQYF	TGTGCCAGCAGCTCGGGGGAGTACCAAGAGACCCAGTACTTC
-	TRBV4-1	-	TRBJ2-2	CASSQDDRLAVPSPNTGELFF	TGCGCCAGCAGCCAAGATGACAGGCTAGCGGTACCCAGTCCGAACACCGGGGAGCTGTTTTTT
-	TRBV6-2/TRBV6-3	-	TRBJ2-3	CASSYLIGDTQYF	TGTGCCAGCAGTTACTTGATAGGGGATACGCAGTATTTT
-	TRBV18	-	TRBJ1-3	CASSPGALRNTIYF	TGTGCCAGCTCACCGGGCGCATTGAGAAACACCATATATTTT
-	TRBV4-2	few	TRBJ2-1	CASSQAPGGRDEQFF	TGTGCCAGCAGCCAAGCCCCCGGGGGGCGGGATGAGCAGTTCTTC
-	TRBV3-1	-	TRBJ2-7	CASSQDKGNEQYF	TGTGCCAGCAGCCAAGATAAGGGGAACGAGCAGTACTTC
TRBD1	TRBV3-1	-	TRBJ2-5	CASSQYDRDRVETQYF	TGTGCCAGCAGCCAGTACGATAGGGACAGGGTGGAGACCCAGTACTTC
TRBD2	TRBV11-2	few	TRBJ2-5	CASSRLAEKETQYF	TGTGCCAGCAGCCGACTAGCGGAGAAAGAGACCCAGTACTTC
-	TRBV12-3/TRBV12-4	-	TRBJ1-2	CASSPGDNSNYGYTF	TGTGCCAGCAGCCCCGGGGACAACTCAAACTATGGCTACACCTTC
TRBD2	TRBV28	-	TRBJ2-5	CASSGTSAEETQYF	TGTGCCAGCAGTGGGACTAGCGCGGAAGAGACCCAGTACTTC
-	TRBV29-1	-	TRBJ2-7	CSVEAEGQSYEQYF	TGCAGCGTTGAGGCGGAGGGACAGAGCTACGAGCAGTACTTC
-	TRBV12-5	-	TRBJ2-5	CASGKTGYLREAQYF	TGTGCTAGTGGTAAGACAGGTTATCTAAGAGAGGCCCAGTACTTC
-	TRBV5-5	few	TRBJ2-3	CASSLVLPDTQYF	TGTGCCAGCAGCTTGGTCCTCCCAGATACGCAGTATTTT
-	TRBV6-2/TRBV6-3	-	TRBJ2-7	CASSYSKEGRENEQYF	TGTGCCAGCAGTTACTCGAAGGAGGGCCGGGAGAACGAGCAGTACTTC
-	TRBV4-1	-	TRBJ2-1	CASSQFSGAVNEQFF	TGCGCCAGCAGCCAATTTTCAGGGGCTGTAAATGAGCAGTTCTTC
-	TRBV28	-	TRBJ2-7	CASSLWSGTHSYEQYF	TGTGCCAGCAGTTTATGGTCCGGGACGCACTCCTACGAGCAGTACTTC
-	TRBV5-1	few	TRBJ2-5	CASSAGTEYQETQYF	TGCGCCAGCAGCGCCGGGACGGAGTACCAAGAGACCCAGTACTTC
-	TRBV3-1	few	TRBJ2-5	CASSQVLWGEQYF	TGTGCCAGCAGCCAAGTGCTTTGGGGAGAGCAGTACTTC
-	TRBV11-3	few	TRBJ2-5	CASSPPGAASPETQYF	TGTGCCAGCAGCCCGCCCGGGGCCGCCAGTCCAGAGACCCAGTACTTC
-	TRBV10-1	few	TRBJ2-2	CASPGIGNTGELFF	TGCGCCAGCCCTGGAATAGGGAACACCGGGGAGCTGTTTTTT
TRBD2	TRBV7-9	few	TRBJ2-4	CASSPGLATRHIQYF	TGTGCCAGCAGCCCCGGACTAGCAACACGGCACATTCAGTACTTC
TRBD2	TRBV3-1	-	TRBJ2-7	CASSRKREVSYEQYF	TGTGCCAGCAGCCGAAAACGGGAGGTCTCCTACGAGCAGTACTTC
-	TRBV6-6	-	TRBJ2-7	CASKRPGGQDEQYF	TGTGCCAGCAAACGCCCCGGGGGGCAGGACGAGCAGTACTTC
-	TRBV15	-	TRBJ2-7	CATSRDLIGEQYF	TGTGCCACCAGCAGAGACCTAATAGGAGAGCAGTACTTC
-	TRBV21-1	few	TRBJ2-1	CASSKWRGGLRSYNEQFF	TGTGCCAGCAGCAAGTGGCGGGGGGGCCTTCGTTCCTACAATGAGCAGTTCTTC
TRBD1	TRBV29-1	few	TRBJ1-2	CSVLRTGPKLYGYTF	TGCAGCGTCCTACGGACAGGGCCTAAACTCTATGGCTACACCTTC
-	TRBV25-1	-	TRBJ2-2	CASGPTNTGELFF	TGTGCCAGCGGCCCCACGAACACCGGGGAGCTGTTTTTT
-	TRBV20-1	few	TRBJ2-1	CSAREQGRNEQFF	TGCAGTGCTCGCGAACAGGGTAGAAATGAGCAGTTCTTC
TRBD2	TRBV12-3/TRBV12-4	few	TRBJ2-7	CASRQSGGYSYEQYF	TGTGCCAGCAGACAGAGCGGGGGCTACTCCTACGAGCAGTACTTC
-	TRBV3-1	-	TRBJ1-2	CASSQREDYGYTF	TGTGCCAGTAGCCAAAGGGAGGACTATGGCTACACCTTC
-	TRBV4-1	-	TRBJ2-1	CASSQVSSSGLYNDQFF	TGCGCCAGCAGCCAAGTTTCCTCAAGCGGACTCTACAATGATCAGTTCTTC
-	TRBV7-9	few	TRBJ2-7	CASSLDAGVSYEQYF	TGTGCCAGCAGCTTAGATGCAGGGGTCTCCTACGAGCAGTACTTC
-	TRBV25-1	-	TRBJ2-7	CASSEYLGSYEQYF	TGTGCCAGCAGTGAATATCTGGGGTCCTACGAGCAGTACTTC
-	TRBV4-2	-	TRBJ2-3	CASSQVEGDTQCF	TGTGCCAGCAGCCAAGTCGAGGGAGATACGCAGTGTTTT
-	TRBV27	-	TRBJ2-5	CASRLGTVDAFF	TGTGCCAGCAGGCTGGGGACCGTAGATGCGTTCTTC
-	TRBV20-1	-	TRBJ2-5	CSAMRDVGRQQETQYF	TGCAGTGCTATGAGGGATGTAGGACGGCAACAAGAGACCCAGTACTTC
-	TRBV6-1	few	TRBJ2-5	CASSEFGAEQETQYF	TGTGCCAGCAGTGAATTTGGGGCAGAACAAGAGACCCAGTACTTC
-	TRBV20-1	-	TRBJ2-5	CSARGALETQYF	TGCAGTGCTAGGGGGGCTCTGGAGACCCAGTACTTC